This record covers a single TCR beta chain. This clonotype came up many times. Its target antigen remains unknown. Base qualities were left out, and no much larger clone turns up one base away. The germline V gene (reference sequence) gives CDR1 as LNHDA and CDR2 as SQIVND. V lost 5 bases and J lost 0 bases, and the count of bases not matched to a germline gene is 8. The CDR3 numbers 18 residues from cysteine through phenylalanine. The retained sequence is limited to the CDR3, 54 bases, with the frame set at the first base. These data belong to a study of early T cells in non-severe SARS-CoV-2 infection (dated by TCRdb to 2020 to 2023). For context, the study as a whole: TCR sequencing used bulk RNA from unsorted whole blood, so alpha and beta chains could not be paired.

Findings and caveats that apply to the study as a whole: VDJdb matching was skewed toward anti-spike CD8 responses, so virus-specific expansions were likely underestimated and private and CD4 specificities were missed.

To prepare the library, 5' RACE was applied. Reads for this sample came from a NextSeq 500. Unique molecular identifiers were attached to individual cDNA molecules in the TCR library protocol so that sequencing error and PCR bias could be corrected. Sequencing covered both TCR alpha and beta chains, and within each sample the abundances of alpha and beta sequences were tightly co-correlated. In the paper's pipeline: Decombinator V4 was used to perform V gene, J gene and CDR3 annotation of TCR sequences. TCRs were defined as expanded if a significant change between any two time points was detected under a Poisson model with p below 0.0001. TCR abundances were normalised to the total number of TCRs sequenced per sample and expressed as counts per million. MAIT TCRs were defined by TRAV1-2 paired with TRAJ12, TRAJ20 or TRAJ33, and iNKT TCRs by TRAV10 paired with TRAJ18. VDJdb, accessed on 1 November 2021, was searched for TCRs annotated for CMV, EBV and SARS-CoV-2, and TCRs annotated for more than one antigen were excluded. TCRdb itself trimmed the public reads at Q25 with fastp, ran MiXCR and retained productive beta chains. Under each unique CDR3 protein, matching rows form one entry showing the most common genes and DNA. The V and J calls come from TCRdb's annotation, not from the publication. This sample gives under 70,000 distinct CDR3 sequences in total; approximately 6.1% of them show up just once. Together, the top ten hold 3.4% of the sample.

This was a case-control study nested in a cohort of healthcare workers in London, UK, who had nasopharyngeal swab PCR tests and blood samples taken every week. Healthcare workers were recruited between 23 and 31 March 2020, during the week of the UK lockdown, and were followed weekly for up to about 15 weeks. Sequencing was performed on whole blood, taken at baseline. This chain joins TRBV19 to TRBJ2-1, with 12 bases matching TRBD2. This TCR was recovered from an adult who was a healthcare worker with PCR-confirmed SARS-CoV-2 infection or an uninfected control (not recorded which). The nucleotide sequence is TGTGCCAGTAGTTTCGGGACTAGCGGGCGAAGCTCCTACAATGAGCAGTTCTTC. The translation is CASSFGTSGRSSYNEQFF.